Below, 14 T cell receptor beta chains from the same sample are listed, as sequenced in a study of blood T cell repertoires in COVID-19. The method was immunoSEQ multiplex PCR; TCRdb's version includes in-frame clones alone and lacks a portion of them. In the table there are under 200,000 clones, over 75% of which are singletons. What was sequenced was peripheral blood. The receptors stem from a woman of 80 years or more with acute or convalescent COVID-19.

This clone has only one observation. J is TRBJ2-1 and V is TRBV5-4; 15 nucleotides line up with TRBD2. J lost 10 bases, V lost 4 bases, and 12 bases had no gene match. The V gene's germline CDR1 is SGHNT and CDR2 YYREEE (reference sequence). The CDR3 runs 17 residues. The CDR3 sequence is CASSPGTSGGPTLEQFF. The CDR3 nucleotides are TGTGCCAGCAGCCCTGGGACTAGCGGGGGGCCCACCCTGGAGCAGTTCTTC.

The rearrangement joins TRBV25-1 to TRBJ1-3; TRBD1 is a possible D gene (6 bases). Trimming removed 2 bases from V and 0 bases from J, with 11 bases in between. The CDR3 consists of 16 residues. CDR1 is MGHDK, CDR2 SYGVNS, per germline. The CDR3 coding sequence is TGTGCCAGCAGTGAACCGGGACACCGCTCTGGAAACACCATATATTTT. Protein product: CASSEPGHRSGNTIYF.

This clone has just one count. This sequence joins TRBV10-3 and TRBJ2-1; 8 nucleotides line up with TRBD2. Trimming removed 6 bases from V and 3 bases from J; junction bases left unmatched: 7. There are 15 residues in the CDR3. Germline V gives CDR1 ENHRY, CDR2 SYGVKD. The CDR3 nucleotides read TGTGCCATCAGCTTTAGCGGGGCCAGCTACAATGAGCAGTTCTTC. It specifies CAISFSGASYNEQFF.

V usage is TRBV5-5 and J usage is TRBJ1-5; a possible D gene is TRBD1 (6 bases). The CDR3 sequence is 14 residues long. Germline values: CDR1 SGHKS, CDR2 YYEKEE (reference sequence). V lost 2 bases, J lost 5 bases, and 11 bases lay in between. The CDR3 DNA reads TGTGCCAGCAGCTTTAGACAGGAACATCAGCCCCAGCATTTT. Amino acids: CASSFRQEHQPQHF.

The table lists this clone with many counts. The CDR3 DNA sequence: TGTGCCAGCAGCTTGGATCTAGCGGGAGCTGGCGGGACGCAGTATTTT. Translation gives CASSLDLAGAGGTQYF. The chain recombines TRBV5-4 with TRBJ2-3; TRBD2 matches 10 bases. CDR3 length equals 16 residues. V dropped 0 bases and J dropped 9; count of bases not matched to a gene: 10. The germline V gene encodes CDR1 SGHNT and CDR2 YYREEE (reference sequence).

This clone was counted between two and nine times. CDR3 protein: CAWGFGSSSGNTIYF. The CDR3 bases are TGTGCCTGGGGGTTCGGGTCGAGCTCTGGAAACACCATATATTTT. The J gene is TRBJ1-3, the V gene TRBV30, with unresolved D. Germline lookup yields CDR1 GTSNPN and CDR2 SVGIG (reference sequence). This CDR3 contains 15 residues. Trimming took 5 bases from V and 0 from J, leaving 14 bases between them. Full variable domain (outside the CDR3, taken from reference TRBV30 and TRBJ1-3): SQTIHQWPATLVQPVGSPLSLECTVEGTSNPNLYWYRQAAGRGLQLLFYSVGIGQISSEVPQNLSASRPQDRQFILSSKKLLLSDSGFYLCAWGFGSSSGNTIYFGEGSWLTVV.

The chain joins TRBV14 to TRBJ1-4; tentative D call: TRBD1 (5 bases). Germline V lookup: CDR1 SGHDN, CDR2 FVKESK. The CDR3 spans 16 residues. Deletions cut 3 bases from V and 0 bases from J, with 11 bases between. CDR3 sequence reads: CASSQRQPATNEKLFF. CDR3 DNA: TGTGCCAGCAGCCAGAGACAGCCTGCAACTAATGAAAAACTGTTTTTT.

The chain carries TRBV19 and TRBJ1-2; a possible D gene is TRBD1 (5 bases). Trimming pared 1 base from V and 5 bases from J, leaving 23 bases between. Germline CDR1 and CDR2: LNHDA and SQIVND (reference sequence). This CDR3 has 18 residues. The CDR3, as DNA: TGTGCCAGTAGTATAGCCGGGGGAGTGGGGCAACAACGTTATGGCTACACCTTC. Translating it yields CASSIAGGVGQQRYGYTF.

The V and J genes are TRBV27 and TRBJ1-2; 10 bases are shared with TRBD1. The V gene end was trimmed by 3 bases and the J gene end by 1 base; junction bases not matched to a gene: 8. Germline V gene lookup returns CDR1 MNHEY and CDR2 SMNVEV (reference sequence). This CDR3 comprises 17 residues. The CDR3, as DNA: TGTGCCAGCAGTTTGGCGGGACAGGGGACCTTTAACTATGGCTACACCTTC. Its protein product is CASSLAGQGTFNYGYTF.

This clone was recorded a few times. CDR3 residues: CASSVHPGTSGGESYNEQFF. For the CDR3, the DNA is TGTGCCAGCAGCGTCCATCCCGGGACTAGCGGGGGAGAGTCCTACAATGAGCAGTTCTTC. This chain connects TRBV9 to TRBJ2-1; 14 positions agree with TRBD2. V gave up 2 bases and J gave up 1 base; unmatched junction bases: 11. Germline CDR1 is SGDLS and CDR2 is YYNGEE. The CDR3 is made up of 20 amino acids.

The gene calls are TRBV7-8 and TRBJ2-7; 7 bases are a match to TRBD2. Per the germline V gene, CDR1 is SGHVS and CDR2 is FQNEAQ. V trimming: 8 bases; J trimming: 3 bases; junction bases outside the gene matches: 10. The CDR3 extends over 14 amino acids. DNA for the CDR3: TGTGCCAGCGTCTTAAGGGAGGGACTCTACGAGCAGTACTTC. It specifies CASVLREGLYEQYF.

This chain uses TRBV3-1 (or the pseudogene TRBV3-2) with TRBJ1-3; D is unclear. Per germline, CDR1 LGHDT and CDR2 YNNKEL (reference sequence). This CDR3 comprises 14 residues. V shed 3 bases and J shed 0 bases, with 6 bases lying between them. This CDR3 reads CASSHQNSGNTIYF. In DNA form, the CDR3 reads TGTGCCAGCAGCCACCAGAACTCTGGAAACACCATATATTTT.

This chain connects TRBV4-3 to TRBJ2-1; 7 bases align to TRBD1. CDR1 and CDR2 (germline): LGHNA, YSLEER. V shed 3 bases and J 2 bases; nucleotides not matched to a gene: 7. CDR3 length: 16 residues. CDR3 coding DNA: TGCGCCAGCAGCCATGCTGACAGGGTGACCTACAATGAGCAGTTCTTC. Amino acid sequence: CASSHADRVTYNEQFF.

The rearrangement uses TRBV11-2 and TRBJ2-1; 10 bases agree with TRBD2. CDR1 is SGHAT, CDR2 FQNNGV, per germline. Trimming cost V 5 bases and J 4 bases; bases outside gene matches: 2. The CDR3 spans 14 residues. CDR3 in amino acids: CASSQLAGYNEQFF. CDR3 sequence (DNA): TGTGCCAGCAGCCAACTAGCGGGATACAATGAGCAGTTCTTC.